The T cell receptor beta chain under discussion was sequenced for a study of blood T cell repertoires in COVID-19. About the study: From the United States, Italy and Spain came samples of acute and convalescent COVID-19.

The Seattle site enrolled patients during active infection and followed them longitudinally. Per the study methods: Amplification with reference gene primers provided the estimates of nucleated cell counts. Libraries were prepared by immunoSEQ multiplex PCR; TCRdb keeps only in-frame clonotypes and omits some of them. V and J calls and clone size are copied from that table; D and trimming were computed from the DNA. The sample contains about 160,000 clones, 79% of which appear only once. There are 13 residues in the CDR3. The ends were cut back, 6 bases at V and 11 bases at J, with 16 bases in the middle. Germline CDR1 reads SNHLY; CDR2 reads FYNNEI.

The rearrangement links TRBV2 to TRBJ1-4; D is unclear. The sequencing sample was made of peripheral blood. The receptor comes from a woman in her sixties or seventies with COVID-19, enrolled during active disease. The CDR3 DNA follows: TGTGCCAGCAGCGAGGAGGCCGCTGGTAAACTGTTTTTT. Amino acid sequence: CASSEEAAGKLFF.